One and the same sample provided the 26 T cell receptor beta chains below, sequenced in a study of Graves' ophthalmopathy and Graves' hyperthyroidism. Amplified material comprised TCR beta CDR3 regions derived from RNA transcripts. RT-PCR with HTBI primers came first, then second-round multiplex PCR. TCRdb ran MiXCR on the multiplex PCR reads and lists one entry per CDR3 protein. This table holds hundreds of thousands of distinct CDR3 sequences, 40% found once. Sequencing input: peripheral blood. These receptors were taken from an adult man with Graves' ophthalmopathy.

This clonotype was observed a few times. The rearrangement links TRBV13 to TRBJ2-7, with D unclear. The CDR3 has 12 amino acids. The V gene lost 7 bases and the J gene lost 6 bases, with 13 bases spanning the gap. Germline lookup yields CDR1 PRHDT and CDR2 FYEKMQ (reference sequence). The CDR3 protein is CASIPTRGEQYF. In DNA form, the CDR3 reads TGTGCCAGCATTCCCACCCGTGGCGAGCAGTACTTC. The full variable domain, completed using reference TRBV13 and TRBJ2-7, is AAGVIQSPRHLIKEKRETATLKCYPIPRHDTVYWYQQGPGQDPQFLISFYEKMQSDKGSIPDRFSAQQFSDYHSELNMSSLELGDSALYFCASIPTRGEQYFGPGTRLTVT.

This chain links TRBV4-3 with TRBJ1-2; a weak D match, TRBD1 (6 bases). The CDR3 is 14 residues long. Germline loops: CDR1 LGHNA, CDR2 YSLEER. The V end lost 3 bases, the J end lost 8 bases, and 16 bases lay between the germline ends. The CDR3 DNA sequence: TGCGCCAGCAGCCATAGGGGGGGAACGGGCGGCTACACCTTC. Translation gives CASSHRGGTGGYTF.

The chain combines TRBV29-1 with TRBJ2-1, with TRBD2 identical over 7 bases. Germline V gene sequence: CDR1 SQVTM, CDR2 ANQGSEA. The CDR3 extends over 15 amino acids. V was pared by 5 bases and J by 3 bases, with 10 bases of the junction left unmatched. In DNA form, the CDR3 reads TGCAGCGTTAACACTGCGGGAGTGATCTACAATGAGCAGTTCTTC. Amino acid sequence: CSVNTAGVIYNEQFF.

This clonotype was counted only a few times. The chain carries TRBV5-8 and TRBJ1-2; TRBD1 matches 7 bases. CDR1 and CDR2 (germline): SGHTS, YDEGEE. V lost 2 bases, J lost 4 bases, and 11 bases stayed unmatched. This CDR3 has 16 residues. This CDR3 reads CASSFSSKGQIYGYTF. In DNA form, the CDR3 reads TGTGCCAGCAGCTTTTCATCAAAGGGACAGATCTATGGCTACACCTTC.

V gene TRBV10-3 combines with J gene TRBJ2-7, with D possibly matching TRBD2 (6 bases). The germline V gene encodes CDR1 ENHRY and CDR2 SYGVKD. The CDR3 has 13 residues. The V gene lost 6 bases and the J gene lost 6 bases, with 15 bases spanning the gap. The CDR3 DNA follows: TGTGCCATCAGCCCGGTGGGGAGGAGCGAGCAGTACTTC. This gives the protein CAISPVGRSEQYF.

On this clonotype itself: At one end, the junction sequence differs from germline, possibly due to a read error. The V gene is TRBV24-1, the J gene TRBJ1-2, with 9 bases matching TRBD1. This CDR3 region has 17 residues. The V gene's germline CDR1 is KGHDR and CDR2 SFDVKD. The CDR3 region has the DNA TGTGCCAGCAGTTCGACCGGGACAGGGCGAACTAACTATGGCTACACCTTC. Its translation: CASSSTGTGRTNYGYTF.

Of note for this clonotype: A clone one base away is much larger, so this may be a read error. The chain joins TRBV7-9 to TRBJ2-5; D gene uncertain. This CDR3 is 15 amino acids long. The germline V gene encodes CDR1 SEHNR and CDR2 FQNEAQ (reference sequence). V was cut by 4 bases and J by 1 base, with 13 bases left in between. The chain's CDR3 is CASSSSWGSQETQYF. CDR3 nucleotide sequence: TGTGCCAGCAGCTCCTCCTGGGGAAGCCAAGAGACCCAGTACTTC.

This clonotype was observed a few times. CDR3 sequence reads: CASSPSAVGGRGSGNTIYF. CDR3 DNA sequence: TGTGCCAGCAGCCCCTCAGCGGTTGGGGGACGAGGTTCTGGAAACACCATATATTTT. V usage is TRBV7-9 and J usage is TRBJ1-3, with D perhaps TRBD1 (5 bases). Germline CDR1 reads SEHNR; CDR2 reads FQNEAQ (reference sequence). The CDR3 spans 19 residues. Trimming removed 5 bases at V and 1 base at J, with 24 bases between.

The chain has TRBV25-1 and TRBJ2-2, with D possibly matching TRBD1 (6 bases). Germline CDR1 reads MGHDK; CDR2 reads SYGVNS. This CDR3 has 17 residues. Trimming left V 5 bases short and J 4 bases short, with 20 bases between. CDR3 residues: CASSFGRMIGGTGELFF. DNA for the CDR3: TGTGCCAGCAGTTTCGGACGAATGATAGGGGGCACCGGGGAGCTGTTTTTT.

In this sample, this clonotype turned up a few times. This chain connects TRBV29-1 to TRBJ2-3; unclear D gene. Trimming pared 3 bases from V and 1 base from J, leaving 11 bases between. The CDR3 consists of 14 residues. CDR1 SQVTM and CDR2 ANQGSEA come from the germline V gene. The CDR3, as DNA: TGCAGCGTTGACAAGGGCGGCGGCACAGATACGCAGTATTTT. It is translated as CSVDKGGGTDTQYF.

This clonotype was found many times. V usage is TRBV7-9 and J usage is TRBJ1-3; D remains ambiguous. The CDR3 contains 14 residues. Trimming shortened V by 6 bases and J by 1 base, and 10 bases separated the two germline ends. Germline V gene lookup returns CDR1 SEHNR and CDR2 FQNEAQ (reference sequence). CDR3 nucleotides: TGTGCCAGCAGACGGGAGGGATCTGGAAACACCATATATTTT. Translating gives CASRREGSGNTIYF.

J is TRBJ1-1 and V is TRBV7-2, with TRBD1 as a possible D gene (5 bases). Germline V lookup: CDR1 SGHTA, CDR2 FQGNSA. The V end lost 7 bases, the J end lost 2 bases, and 11 bases lay between the germline ends. This CDR3 is 13 amino acids long. In DNA form, the CDR3 reads TGTGCCAGCAACCAGGGTGCAAACACTGAAGCTTTCTTT. Its translation: CASNQGANTEAFF.

This clonotype has more than one count but fewer than ten. The CDR3 loop is CASSSWGRASTEAFF. The CDR3 DNA reads TGTGCCAGCAGCTCTTGGGGGAGGGCCTCAACTGAAGCTTTCTTT. The chain combines TRBV5-6 with TRBJ1-1, with a possible D match to TRBD1 (5 bases). The V gene lost 3 bases and the J gene lost 5 bases, with 17 bases spanning the gap. The CDR3 loop spans 15 amino acids. Germline CDR1 is SGHDT and CDR2 is YYEEEE.

CDR3 protein: CASSPLTGTDTQYF. The CDR3 DNA reads TGTGCCAGCAGCCCCCTGACAGGCACAGATACGCAGTATTTT. This chain links TRBV7-6 with TRBJ2-3, with D possibly TRBD1 on 5 matching bases. Germline assignment: CDR1 SGHVS and CDR2 FNYEAQ. The V and J ends lost 5 bases and 1 base respectively, with 10 bases between them. The CDR3 has 14 residues.

The J gene is TRBJ2-7, the V gene TRBV20-1, with D tentatively TRBD1 or TRBD2 (5 bases each). This CDR3 contains 15 residues. Per the germline V gene, CDR1 is DFQATT and CDR2 is SNEGSKA (reference sequence). V shed 3 bases and J shed 2 bases, with 17 bases lying between them. In DNA form, the CDR3 reads TGCAGTGCTAGGGCCCCGGGGCAGGGTCCCTACGAGCAGTACTTC. It yields the protein CSARAPGQGPYEQYF.

V and J are TRBV7-2 and TRBJ2-2; 8 nucleotides line up with TRBD1. This CDR3 comprises 16 residues. CDR1 is SGHTA, CDR2 FQGNSA, per germline. Unmatched junction bases numbered 4, after V lost 3 bases and J lost 1 base. For the CDR3, the DNA is TGTGCCAGCAGCTTGGAAGGGACAGGGAACACCGGGGAGCTGTTTTTT. It yields the protein CASSLEGTGNTGELFF.

This clonotype was recorded at least ten times. The gene calls are TRBV29-1 and TRBJ2-7; the match to TRBD1 covers 10 bases. Germline values: CDR1 SQVTM, CDR2 ANQGSEA. V was pared by 6 bases and J by 5 bases, with 10 bases of the junction left unmatched. The CDR3 consists of 14 residues. CDR3 in DNA: TGCAGCGTCCCCCGGGACAGGGGTAGTCACGAGCAGTACTTC. It is translated as CSVPRDRGSHEQYF.

Regarding this clonotype: At one of its ends the junction is not consistent with the germline gene, which may arise from a read error. The chain joins TRBV25-1 to TRBJ1-4; D is undetermined. CDR3 length equals 15 residues. CDR1 and CDR2 from the germline V gene are MGHDK and SYGVNS. The CDR3 reads CASSQDRATNEKLFF. CDR3 bases: TGCGCCAGCAGCCAAGACCGTGCAACTAATGAAAAACTGTTTTTT.

This clonotype has a count of ten or more. The chain joins TRBV7-9 to TRBJ2-7, with a possible D match to TRBD2 (6 bases). Trimming removed 4 bases at V and 0 bases at J, with 10 bases between. The CDR3 totals 14 residues. Germline loops: CDR1 SEHNR, CDR2 FQNEAQ (reference sequence). DNA of the CDR3: TGTGCCAGCAGCTCCACCGGGAGCTCCTACGAGCAGTACTTC. Its protein is CASSSTGSSYEQYF. Full variable domain (remainder filled in from reference TRBV7-9 and TRBJ2-7): DTGVSQNPRHKITKRGQNVTFRCDPISEHNRLYWYRQTLGQGPEFLTYFQNEAQLEKSRLLSDRFSAERPKGSFSTLEIQRTEQGDSAMYLCASSSTGSSYEQYFGPGTRLTVT.

The chain is built from TRBV10-2 and TRBJ1-5; tentatively, D is TRBD1 (6 bases). Germline V gene lookup returns CDR1 WSHSY and CDR2 SAAADI. The CDR3 covers 15 residues. V dropped 6 bases and J dropped 1 base, with 13 bases sitting between them. The CDR3: CASSFGQTSNQPQHF. The DNA of the CDR3 is TGCGCCAGCAGCTTCGGACAGACAAGCAATCAGCCCCAGCATTTT.

This clonotype was recorded many times. The V call is TRBV19, the J call TRBJ2-7, with a tentative D call TRBD1 (5 bases). Germline loops: CDR1 LNHDA, CDR2 SQIVND (reference sequence). V shed 3 bases and J shed 1 base, with 7 bases lying between them. The CDR3 has 13 residues. CDR3 nucleotides: TGTGCCAGTAGTATGCAGGGTTCCTACGAGCAGTACTTC. Residues: CASSMQGSYEQYF.

The V gene is TRBV2, the J gene TRBJ2-5; D may be TRBD1 (6 bases). Germline CDR1 reads SNHLY; CDR2 reads FYNNEI. The CDR3 is 14 amino acids. Trimming shortened V by 6 bases and J by 7 bases, and 18 bases separated the two germline ends. The CDR3 is CASSLDSGPGTQYF. In nucleotides, the CDR3 is TGTGCCAGCAGCCTGGACAGTGGGCCCGGGACCCAGTACTTC.

Comment on this clonotype: The CDR3 does not end in the conserved phenylalanine or tryptophan, so this is likely a read error. The chain combines TRBV9 with TRBJ2-3; D unclear. The CDR3 extends over 14 amino acids. The V end lost 3 bases, the J end lost 6 bases, and 14 bases lay between the germline ends. Germline values: CDR1 SGDLS, CDR2 YYNGEE. The CDR3 is CASSAGLTSDTQYL. The CDR3 region has the DNA TGTGCCAGCAGCGCCGGCCTAACCAGTGATACGCAGTATTTG.

This clonotype was recorded many times. V gene TRBV20-1 combines with J gene TRBJ1-1; D call uncertain. The CDR3 length is 12 residues. Trimming removed 0 bases from V and 10 bases from J, with 12 bases in between. Germline V CDR1 and CDR2: DFQATT, SNEGSKA (reference sequence). CDR3 region: CSARDQALGAFF. The DNA of the CDR3 is TGCAGTGCTAGAGATCAAGCACTCGGAGCTTTCTTT.

This clonotype was seen a handful of times. CDR3 amino acids: CASSQIGGFSYEQYF. DNA for the CDR3: TGTGCCAGCAGCCAGATTGGCGGGTTCTCCTACGAGCAGTACTTC. The chain is built from TRBV7-2 and TRBJ2-7; D is perhaps TRBD2 (5 bases). V shed 5 bases and J shed 0 bases, with 14 bases lying between them. This CDR3 contains 15 residues. Germline values: CDR1 SGHTA, CDR2 FQGNSA.

The CDR3 protein is CSGGGQGGRQETQYF. The CDR3 DNA reads as TGCAGTGGAGGGGGACAGGGGGGACGCCAAGAGACCCAGTACTTC. The chain couples TRBV20-1 to TRBJ2-5; TRBD1 agrees at 11 bases. CDR3 size: 15 residues. Per germline, CDR1 DFQATT and CDR2 SNEGSKA (reference sequence). Losses at the gene ends were 7 bases for V and 1 base for J; bases not matched to a gene: 8.